The entry below gives a single T cell receptor beta chain sequence along with its context. Its cognate antigen is unknown. The sample originates from a study of CXCR3-negative and CXCR3-positive naive CD8 T cells. Study-wide results and limits: The study found that naive CXCR3-negative and CXCR3-positive cells shared TRBV-TRBJ usage, while memory cells differed. TRB CDR3s of CXCR3-positive naive cells were more hydrophobic than those of CXCR3-negative naive cells.

Via 5' RACE with UMI labels, TRB cDNA libraries were prepared. TCRdb re-called the 5' RACE reads and gives one entry per CDR3 protein, without DNA. The table for this sample gives about 86,000 distinct CDR3 sequences. The origin of this receptor is a human donor in good health. Some clones in this sample may be carry-over from other donors' samples. Sequenced input: naive CXCR3+ CD8+ T cells from blood. Subset reported: CD45RO-CCR7+CD27+CD95- naive CD8+ T cells expressing CXCR3 (TNR3+).

The CDR3 reads CASSYGDNEQFF. The rearrangement links TRBV6-5 to TRBJ2-1. The germline V gene has CDR1 MNHEY and CDR2 SVGAGI. This CDR3 region has 12 residues.